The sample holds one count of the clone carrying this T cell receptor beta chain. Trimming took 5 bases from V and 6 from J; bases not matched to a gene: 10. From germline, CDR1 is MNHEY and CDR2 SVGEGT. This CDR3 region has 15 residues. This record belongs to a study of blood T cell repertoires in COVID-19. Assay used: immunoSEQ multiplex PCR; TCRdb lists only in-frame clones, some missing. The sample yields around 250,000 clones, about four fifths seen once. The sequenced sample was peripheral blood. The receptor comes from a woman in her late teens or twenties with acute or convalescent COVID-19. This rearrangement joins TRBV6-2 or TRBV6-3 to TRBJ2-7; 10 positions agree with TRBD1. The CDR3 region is CASSIPGQGPLEQYF. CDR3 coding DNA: TGTGCCAGCAGTATTCCGGGACAGGGGCCTCTCGAGCAGTACTTC.